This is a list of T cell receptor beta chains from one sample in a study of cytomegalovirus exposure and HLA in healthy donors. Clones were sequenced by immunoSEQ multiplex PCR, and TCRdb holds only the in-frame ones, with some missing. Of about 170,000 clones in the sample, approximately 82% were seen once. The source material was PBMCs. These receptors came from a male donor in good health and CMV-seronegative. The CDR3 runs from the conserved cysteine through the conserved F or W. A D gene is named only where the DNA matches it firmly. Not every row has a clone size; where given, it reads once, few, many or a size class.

TGTGCCAGCATGTCCCCGCCTAGCGGGGGCTACGAGCAGTACTTC	CASMSPPSGGYEQYF	TRBJ2-7	TRBV25-1	once	TRBD2
TGTGCCAGCAGTTTCAGCAGGCGGAACACCGGGGAGCTGTTTTTT	CASSFSRRNTGELFF	TRBJ2-2	TRBV27	NA	NA
TGCGCCAGCAGCCCGGACGGGGTCGGGCAGCCCCAGCATTTT	CASSPDGVGQPQHF	TRBJ1-5	TRBV5-1	NA	NA
TGTGCCAGCAGCCCTGGGGGAGCGGGAGCGTCGACGGAGACCCAGTACTTC	CASSPGGAGASTETQYF	TRBJ2-5	TRBV5-4	NA	TRBD2
TGTGCCAGCAGCTACCGGACAGGGGGGATCGGGGAGCTGTTTTTT	CASSYRTGGIGELFF	TRBJ2-2	TRBV11-2	NA	TRBD1
TGCGCCAGCAGGGGCATAGCGCGCACCGGGGAGCTGTTTTTT	CASRGIARTGELFF	TRBJ2-2	TRBV5-1	few	NA
TGTGCCAGCAGCTGGCAGGGAATCACTGAAGCTTTCTTT	CASSWQGITEAFF	TRBJ1-1	TRBV7-2	NA	NA
TGTGCCAGCGTGGGGGTGGTCCTAGCGGGGGGCCACTACCCGACCCAAGAGACCCAGTACTTC	CASVGVVLAGGHYPTQETQYF	TRBJ2-5	TRBV2	NA	TRBD2
TGTGCCAGCAGTGTCAGGGGAGAGACCCAGTACTTC	CASSVRGETQYF	TRBJ2-5	TRBV2	NA	NA
TGTGCCAGCAGCCGAGACCCGGCTAGCACCCTCCGTTCTTACAATGAGCAGTTCTTC	CASSRDPASTLRSYNEQFF	TRBJ2-1	TRBV11-2	NA	NA
TGCGCCAGCAGCTTGAACAGGGGTAGCACAGATACGCAGTATTTT	CASSLNRGSTDTQYF	TRBJ2-3	TRBV5-1	once	TRBD1
TGTGCCAGCAGCTTAGCAGCAGGGACTACACCCTTAGGGGAGCAGTTCTTC	CASSLAAGTTPLGEQFF	TRBJ2-1	TRBV7-6	NA	TRBD2
TGTGCCAGCAGCTTGCGGGAGGGCCTTGCAGATACGCAGTATTTT	CASSLREGLADTQYF	TRBJ2-3	TRBV7-9	few	TRBD2
TGTGCCAGCCACCGCAGGGGGGACTATGGCTACACCTTC	CASHRRGDYGYTF	TRBJ1-2	TRBV6-1	NA	TRBD1
TGTGCCAGCTCACCGGACACAAGCTATGGCTACACCTTC	CASSPDTSYGYTF	TRBJ1-2	TRBV18	NA	NA
TGTGCCAGCAGGACTTCTTTCAGGGGGAGCTCCTACGAGCAGTACTTC	CASRTSFRGSSYEQYF	TRBJ2-7	TRBV28	NA	TRBD1
TGCAGCGTCGGGGGAGGGGGCGGGAGGGCCGACCAAGAGACCCAGTACTTC	CSVGGGGGRADQETQYF	TRBJ2-5	TRBV29-1	NA	TRBD2
TGCGCCAGCAGCCCCGCGGCTAGCGGGGGAAGGAATGAGCAGTTCTTC	CASSPAASGGRNEQFF	TRBJ2-1	TRBV5-1	once	TRBD2
TGTGCCAGCAGTGACAGGAATCAGCCCCAGCATTTT	CASSDRNQPQHF	TRBJ1-5	TRBV6-1	NA	NA
TGCGCCAGCAGCCAAGATAGGGGGGGAGGCTGGGCCAACGTCCTGACTTTC	CASSQDRGGGWANVLTF	TRBJ2-6	TRBV4-3	NA	NA
TGTGCCAGCAGTGGGGGCCAAAGCTCCTACGAGCAGTACTTC	CASSGGQSSYEQYF	TRBJ2-7	TRBV6-1	NA	NA
TGTGCCAGCAGCAAAGGAGAGGCTCTGAACACCGGGGAGCTGTTTTTT	CASSKGEALNTGELFF	TRBJ2-2	TRBV21-1	NA	NA
TGTTCCAGCAGCTTAGTTCAGGATAACTATGGCTACACCTTC	CSSSLVQDNYGYTF	TRBJ1-2	TRBV7-9	NA	NA
TGTGCCAGCAGCTTAGCACAGGGAGAGTCACCCCTCCACTTT	CASSLAQGESPLHF	TRBJ1-6	TRBV7-9	NA	NA
TGTGCCAGCGGACCTCGTACAGGGGGCAATCAGCCCCAGCATTTT	CASGPRTGGNQPQHF	TRBJ1-5	TRBV28	NA	TRBD1
TGTGCCAGCAGCGTAGCGGGGGGAGGGGAGACCCAGTACTTC	CASSVAGGGETQYF	TRBJ2-5	TRBV9	NA	TRBD2
TGTGCCAGCAGCGCACGACCTAGCTCCTACGAGCAGTACTTC	CASSARPSSYEQYF	TRBJ2-7	TRBV9	NA	NA
TGTGCCAGCACCCCTTCGAGCGGAAACACCATATATTTT	CASTPSSGNTIYF	TRBJ1-3	TRBV9	NA	NA
TGTGCCAGCAGCCCGTTCTCAGGGGGCACCGGGGAGCTGTTTTTT	CASSPFSGGTGELFF	TRBJ2-2	TRBV14	NA	TRBD1
TGTGCCAGCTCACCAGGATCAGCGGCTAATAATTCACCCCTCCACTTT	CASSPGSAANNSPLHF	TRBJ1-6	TRBV18	once	NA
TGTGCCATCAGCCTCCCGGACAGGCCACCCTACGAGCAGTACTTC	CAISLPDRPPYEQYF	TRBJ2-7	TRBV10-3	NA	TRBD1
TGTGCCAGCAGCGTGGCGGGGAACTATGGCTACACCTTC	CASSVAGNYGYTF	TRBJ1-2	TRBV9	NA	NA
TGTGCCAGCAGCCCTCGCCGACAGGCTGGCTACACCTTC	CASSPRRQAGYTF	TRBJ1-2	TRBV7-2	NA	NA
TGTGCCAGTAGGGGCGCGGGCGAGCAGTACTTC	CASRGAGEQYF	TRBJ2-7	TRBV19	NA	NA
TGTGCCAGCAGTAACGACAGGACCTCTGGAAACACCATATATTTT	CASSNDRTSGNTIYF	TRBJ1-3	TRBV6-5	few	NA
TGTGCCTGGAGGCAACGACTAGCGGGAGTCGCTAGCACAGATACGCAGTATTTT	CAWRQRLAGVASTDTQYF	TRBJ2-3	TRBV30	NA	TRBD2
TGTGCCAGCAGTCCCAGACTAGACAATGAGCAGTTCTTC	CASSPRLDNEQFF	TRBJ2-1	TRBV11-2	NA	NA
TGCGCCAGCAGTCAATTAAGACAGGAGGTCTCTGGGGCCAACGTCCTGACTTTC	CASSQLRQEVSGANVLTF	TRBJ2-6	TRBV23-1	NA	NA
TGTGCCAGCAGCCCTAGGACTAGCGGGAGGGCCGTTGAGCAGTTCTTC	CASSPRTSGRAVEQFF	TRBJ2-1	TRBV14	NA	TRBD2
TGTGCCAGCAGTGACCATTCTAATACGCAGTATTTT	CASSDHSNTQYF	TRBJ2-3	TRBV6-1	NA	NA
TGTGCCAGCAGCCGTACAGCAGGTTCCCTTGAAGCTTTCTTT	CASSRTAGSLEAFF	TRBJ1-1	TRBV7-3	NA	NA
TGCGCCAGCAGTGTAAAACAGGGGATGAGGGGGCATGAGCAGTTCTTC	CASSVKQGMRGHEQFF	TRBJ2-1	TRBV10-1	NA	TRBD1